A selection of T cell receptor beta chains follows, all from one sample in a study of early T cells in non-severe SARS-CoV-2 infection. TCRdb re-called the 5' RACE reads through MiXCR, storing one row per CDR3 protein. Among about 83,000 distinct CDR3 sequences listed, around an eighth were seen once. The specimen sequenced was whole blood. These receptor sequences come from an adult who was a healthcare worker with PCR-confirmed SARS-CoV-2 infection or an uninfected control (not recorded which). The CDR3 runs from the conserved cysteine through the conserved F or W. The D gene is left open where the match is weak. For some rows the clone size is stated as once, few or many, or as a class when expanded; others skip it.

d_gene: TRBD1; j_gene: TRBJ2-6; abundance: few; v_gene: TRBV15; CDR3aa: CATSRVSWDRAFGANVLIF; CDR3nt: TGTGCCACCAGCAGAGTTTCTTGGGACAGGGCCTTTGGGGCCAACGTCCTGATTTTC
d_gene: TRBD2; j_gene: TRBJ2-1; abundance: many; v_gene: TRBV6-2/TRBV6-3; CDR3aa: CASGKREGLLNEQFF; CDR3nt: TGTGCCAGCGGAAAGCGGGAGGGCCTTTTGAATGAGCAGTTCTTC
d_gene: -; j_gene: TRBJ1-4; abundance: -; v_gene: TRBV20-1; CDR3aa: CSARDRKLSEKLFF; CDR3nt: TGCAGTGCTAGAGATCGCAAGTTGAGTGAAAAACTGTTTTTT
d_gene: -; j_gene: TRBJ2-3; abundance: many; v_gene: TRBV5-6; CDR3aa: CASSYRGTDTQYF; CDR3nt: TGTGCCAGCAGCTACAGGGGCACAGATACGCAGTATTTT
d_gene: TRBD2; j_gene: TRBJ2-1; abundance: many; v_gene: TRBV11-1; CDR3aa: CASRPPGLAEYNEQFF; CDR3nt: TGTGCCAGCAGGCCACCCGGACTAGCGGAGTACAATGAGCAGTTCTTC
d_gene: -; j_gene: TRBJ2-1; abundance: many; v_gene: TRBV4-1; CDR3aa: CASSPTSTYNEQFF; CDR3nt: TGCGCCAGCAGCCCGACTAGTACCTACAATGAGCAGTTCTTC
d_gene: TRBD2; j_gene: TRBJ2-1; abundance: few; v_gene: TRBV4-1; CDR3aa: CASSREGRSSYNEQFF; CDR3nt: TGCGCCAGCAGCCGGGAGGGGCGGAGCTCCTACAATGAGCAGTTCTTC
d_gene: -; j_gene: TRBJ2-4; abundance: few; v_gene: TRBV9; CDR3aa: CASSVGDEGIQYF; CDR3nt: TGTGCCAGCAGCGTCGGCGATGAGGGCATTCAGTACTTC
d_gene: -; j_gene: TRBJ2-3; abundance: many; v_gene: TRBV7-8; CDR3aa: CASSLRLPDLDYSDTQYF; CDR3nt: TGTGCCAGCAGCCTCCGTCTTCCGGACTTGGACTACTCGGATACGCAGTATTTT
d_gene: -; j_gene: TRBJ2-2; abundance: many; v_gene: TRBV3-1; CDR3aa: CASSQRRAAGELFF; CDR3nt: TGTGCCAGCAGCCAAAGGAGGGCCGCCGGGGAGCTGTTTTTT
d_gene: -; j_gene: TRBJ2-1; abundance: few; v_gene: TRBV11-1; CDR3aa: CASSRDQGPKTSVGYNEQFF; CDR3nt: TGTGCCAGCAGCCGAGACCAGGGGCCCAAGACCTCGGTGGGCTACAATGAGCAGTTCTTC
d_gene: TRBD1; j_gene: TRBJ1-1; abundance: few; v_gene: TRBV5-1; CDR3aa: CASTPQGAGHTEAFF; CDR3nt: TGCGCCAGCACACCCCAGGGGGCTGGGCACACTGAAGCTTTCTTT
d_gene: -; j_gene: TRBJ2-1; abundance: many; v_gene: TRBV12-3/TRBV12-4; CDR3aa: CASSTEASSYNEQFF; CDR3nt: TGTGCCAGCAGTACTGAGGCTAGCTCCTACAATGAGCAGTTCTTC
d_gene: TRBD1; j_gene: TRBJ1-5; abundance: -; v_gene: TRBV7-9; CDR3aa: CASGTGGGQSQHF; CDR3nt: TGTGCCAGCGGTACAGGGGGCGGTCAGTCCCAGCATTTT
d_gene: -; j_gene: TRBJ1-1; abundance: -; v_gene: TRBV6-4; CDR3aa: CASSDSFGNMNTEAFF; CDR3nt: TGTGCCAGCAGTGACAGTTTTGGGAACATGAACACTGAAGCTTTCTTT
d_gene: -; j_gene: TRBJ2-1; abundance: -; v_gene: TRBV12-1; CDR3aa: CASEQPHTGGLARSEQFF; CDR3nt: TGTGCCAGTGAACAACCTCATACCGGGGGACTAGCTAGGAGTGAGCAGTTCTTC
d_gene: -; j_gene: TRBJ2-1; abundance: -; v_gene: TRBV29-1; CDR3aa: CSSRGGFDNEQFF; CDR3nt: TGCAGCTCTAGGGGGGGATTTGACAATGAGCAGTTCTTC
d_gene: -; j_gene: TRBJ1-3; abundance: -; v_gene: TRBV4-1; CDR3aa: CASSQHIIRTTAGYNTIYF; CDR3nt: TGCGCCAGCAGCCAGCATATCATCCGAACGACAGCGGGATACAACACCATATATTTT
d_gene: -; j_gene: TRBJ2-1; abundance: few; v_gene: TRBV19; CDR3aa: CASSLGQGFYNEQFF; CDR3nt: TGTGCCAGTAGCCTGGGGCAGGGATTTTACAATGAGCAGTTCTTC
d_gene: -; j_gene: TRBJ2-7; abundance: -; v_gene: TRBV6-6; CDR3aa: CASSQAPTGRPYEQYF; CDR3nt: TGTGCCAGCAGCCAAGCGCCGACGGGGCGGCCCTACGAGCAGTACTTC
d_gene: -; j_gene: TRBJ2-4; abundance: few; v_gene: TRBV7-3; CDR3aa: CASSSIAKNIQYF; CDR3nt: TGTGCCAGCAGTTCTATAGCCAAAAACATTCAGTACTTC
d_gene: -; j_gene: TRBJ2-5; abundance: many; v_gene: TRBV20-1; CDR3aa: CSASKGNGETQYF; CDR3nt: TGCAGTGCTAGTAAGGGGAATGGAGAGACCCAGTACTTC